The 5 T cell receptor beta chains below come from one sample, sequenced in a study of molecular identifiers for immune sequencing clone quantification. MiXCR was run by TCRdb on the PCR reads, yielding one entry per CDR3 protein. Of 550,000 to 750,000 distinct CDR3 sequences in the sample, 15% to 20% were seen once. Sequenced: naive CD8+ T cells from blood, with Jurkat cell RNA spiked in. Stated subset: FACS-sorted CD8+CD4-CCR7+CD45RA+ naive T cells. The receptors originated from a human donor in good health. Some libraries in this study had Jurkat cell RNA spiked in.

Worth noting for this clonotype: A single base separates this from a much larger clone, so it may be a read error. The rearrangement uses TRBV28 and TRBJ2-7, with D maybe TRBD1 (5 bases). Per germline, CDR1 MDHEN and CDR2 SYDVKM. Deletions cut 5 bases from V and 2 bases from J, with 13 bases between. This CDR3 is 14 amino acids long. The CDR3 region is CASSGPQGPYEQYF. The CDR3 DNA is TGTGCCAGCAGTGGCCCCCAGGGTCCCTACGAGCAGTACTTC.

A single count supports this clonotype. A much larger clone is a single base away; this may be a read error. This sequence joins TRBV27 and TRBJ2-7; a possible D gene is TRBD1 (6 bases). The germline CDR1 and CDR2 sequences are MNHEY and SMNVEV (reference sequence). The CDR3 spans 14 residues. V was cut by 4 bases and J by 2 bases, with 12 bases left in between. The CDR3 nucleotides read TGTGCCAGCAGTTCCTGGGCAGGGGCCTACGAGCAGTACTTC. Residues: CASSSWAGAYEQYF.

This clonotype was picked up many times. V gene TRBV7-9 combines with J gene TRBJ2-1, with a tentative D call TRBD2 (6 bases). The CDR3 sequence is 15 residues long. CDR1 and CDR2 (germline): SEHNR, FQNEAQ (reference sequence). V lost 1 base to trimming and J lost 3 bases, with 10 bases between them. The DNA for the CDR3 is TGTGCCAGCAGCTTAGAGAGGCGGGACTACAATGAGCAGTTCTTC. It specifies CASSLERRDYNEQFF.

V usage is TRBV4-3 and J usage is TRBJ1-4, with 7 positions matching TRBD1. There are 17 residues in the CDR3. The V gene end was trimmed by 3 bases and the J gene end by 2 bases; junction bases not matched to a gene: 9. From germline, CDR1 is LGHNA and CDR2 YSLEER. The DNA of the CDR3 is TGCGCCAGCAGCCATTTAAGGGAGGGGGCGACTAATGAAAAACTGTTTTTT. Translating it yields CASSHLREGATNEKLFF.

Notes on this clonotype: At one of its ends the junction is not consistent with the germline gene, which may arise from a read error. The chain is built from TRBV27 and TRBJ1-1; D remains unclear. The CDR3 extends over 13 amino acids. CDR1 MNHEY and CDR2 SMNVEV come from the germline V gene (reference sequence). The CDR3 spells CASSLAGNTESFF. The CDR3 DNA reads as TGTGCCAGCAGTTTAGCCGGGAACACTGAATCTTTCTTT.